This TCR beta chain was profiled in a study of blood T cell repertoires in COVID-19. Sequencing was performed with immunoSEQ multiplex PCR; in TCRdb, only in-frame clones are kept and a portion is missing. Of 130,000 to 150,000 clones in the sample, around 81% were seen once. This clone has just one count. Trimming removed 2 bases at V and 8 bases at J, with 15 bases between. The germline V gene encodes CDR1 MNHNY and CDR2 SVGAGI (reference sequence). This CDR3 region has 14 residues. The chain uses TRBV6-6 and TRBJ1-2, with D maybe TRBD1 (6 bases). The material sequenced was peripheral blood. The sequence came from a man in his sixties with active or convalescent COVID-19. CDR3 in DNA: TGTGCCAGCAGTTACCCGCAGGGGAATGTGGGCTACACCTTC. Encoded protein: CASSYPQGNVGYTF.